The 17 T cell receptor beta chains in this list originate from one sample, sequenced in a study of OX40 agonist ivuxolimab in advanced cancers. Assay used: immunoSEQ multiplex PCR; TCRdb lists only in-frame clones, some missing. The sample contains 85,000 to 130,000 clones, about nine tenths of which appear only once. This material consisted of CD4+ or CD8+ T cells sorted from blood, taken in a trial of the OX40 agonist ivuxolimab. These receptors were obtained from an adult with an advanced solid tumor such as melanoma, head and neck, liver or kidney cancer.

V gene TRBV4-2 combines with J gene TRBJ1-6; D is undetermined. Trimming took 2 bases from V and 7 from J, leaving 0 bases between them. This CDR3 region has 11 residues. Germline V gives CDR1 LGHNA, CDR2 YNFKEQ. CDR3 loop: CASSQNSPLHF. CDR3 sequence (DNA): TGTGCCAGCAGCCAAAATTCACCCCTCCACTTT.

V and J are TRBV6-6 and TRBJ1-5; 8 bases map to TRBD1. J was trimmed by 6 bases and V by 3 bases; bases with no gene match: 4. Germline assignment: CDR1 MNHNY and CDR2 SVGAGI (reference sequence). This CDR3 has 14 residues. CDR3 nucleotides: TGTGCCAGCAGTTATCAGCAGGGGGCTCAGCCCCAGCATTTT. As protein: CASSYQQGAQPQHF.

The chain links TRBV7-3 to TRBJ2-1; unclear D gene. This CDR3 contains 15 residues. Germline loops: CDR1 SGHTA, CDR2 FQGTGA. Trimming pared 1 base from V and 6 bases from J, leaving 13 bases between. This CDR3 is CASSLILPDGNEQFF. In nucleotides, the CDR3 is TGTGCCAGCAGCTTAATACTCCCGGATGGCAATGAGCAGTTCTTC.

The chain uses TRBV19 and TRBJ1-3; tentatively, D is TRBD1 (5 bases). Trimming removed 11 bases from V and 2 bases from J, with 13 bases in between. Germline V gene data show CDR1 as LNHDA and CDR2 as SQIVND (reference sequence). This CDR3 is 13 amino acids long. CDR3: CAASEGPGNTIYF. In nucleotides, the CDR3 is TGTGCCGCATCTGAGGGGCCTGGAAACACCATATATTTT.

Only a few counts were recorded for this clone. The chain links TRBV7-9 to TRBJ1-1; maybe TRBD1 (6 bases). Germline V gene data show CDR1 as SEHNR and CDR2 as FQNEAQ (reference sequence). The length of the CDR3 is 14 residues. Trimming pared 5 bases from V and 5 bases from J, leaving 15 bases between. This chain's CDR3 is CASSALTGSTEAFF. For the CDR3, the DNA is TGTGCCAGCAGCGCACTGACAGGATCGACTGAAGCTTTCTTT.

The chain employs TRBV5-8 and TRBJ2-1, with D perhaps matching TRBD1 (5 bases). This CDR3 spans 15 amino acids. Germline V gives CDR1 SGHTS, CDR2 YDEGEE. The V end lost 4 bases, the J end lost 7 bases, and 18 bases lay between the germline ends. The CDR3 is CASSGWGRVENEQFF. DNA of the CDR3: TGTGCCAGCAGCGGGTGGGGCAGGGTGGAGAATGAGCAGTTCTTC.

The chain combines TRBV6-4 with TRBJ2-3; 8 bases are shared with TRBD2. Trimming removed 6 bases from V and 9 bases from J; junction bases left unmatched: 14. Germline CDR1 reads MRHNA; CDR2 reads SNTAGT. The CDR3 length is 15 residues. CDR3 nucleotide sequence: TGTGCCAGCAGGACCCCTACGACGGGGGGGCGAACGCAGTATTTT. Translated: CASRTPTTGGRTQYF.

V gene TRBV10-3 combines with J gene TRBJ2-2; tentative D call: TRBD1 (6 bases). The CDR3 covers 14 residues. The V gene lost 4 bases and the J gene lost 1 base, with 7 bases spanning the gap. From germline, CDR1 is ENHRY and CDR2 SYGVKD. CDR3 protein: CAISGGQNTGELFF. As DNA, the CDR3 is TGTGCCATCAGTGGGGGACAGAACACCGGGGAGCTGTTTTTT.

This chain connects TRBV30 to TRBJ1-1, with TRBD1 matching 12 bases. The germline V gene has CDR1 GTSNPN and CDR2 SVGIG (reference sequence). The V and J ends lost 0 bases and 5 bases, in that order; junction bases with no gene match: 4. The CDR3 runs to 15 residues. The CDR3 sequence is CAWSVEGQGATEAFF. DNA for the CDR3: TGTGCCTGGAGTGTAGAGGGACAGGGGGCAACTGAAGCTTTCTTT.

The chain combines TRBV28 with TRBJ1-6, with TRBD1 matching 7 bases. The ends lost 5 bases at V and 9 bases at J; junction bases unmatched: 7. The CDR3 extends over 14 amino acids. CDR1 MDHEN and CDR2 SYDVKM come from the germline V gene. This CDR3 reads CASSPGRGRSPLHF. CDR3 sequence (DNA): TGTGCCAGCAGTCCTGGTAGGGGGCGTTCACCCCTCCACTTT. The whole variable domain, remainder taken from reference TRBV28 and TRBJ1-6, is DVKVTQSSRYLVKRTGEKVFLECVQDMDHENMFWYRQDPGLGLRLIYFSYDVKMKEKGDIPEGYSVSREKKERFSLILESASTNQTSMYLCASSPGRGRSPLHFGNGTRLTVT.

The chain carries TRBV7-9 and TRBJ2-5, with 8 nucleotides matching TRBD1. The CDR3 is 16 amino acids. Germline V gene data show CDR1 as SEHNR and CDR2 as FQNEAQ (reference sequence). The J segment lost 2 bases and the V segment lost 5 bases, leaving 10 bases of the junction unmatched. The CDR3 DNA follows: TGTGCCAGCAGCCCAGGGGACAGGCCGCTTCAAGAGACCCAGTACTTC. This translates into CASSPGDRPLQETQYF.

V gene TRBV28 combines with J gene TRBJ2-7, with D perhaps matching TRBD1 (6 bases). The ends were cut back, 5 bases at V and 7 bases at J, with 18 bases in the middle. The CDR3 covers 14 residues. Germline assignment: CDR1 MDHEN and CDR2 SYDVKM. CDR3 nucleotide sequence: TGTGCCAGCAGTCCACAGACAGGTAGAAAAGAGCAGTACTTC. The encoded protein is CASSPQTGRKEQYF. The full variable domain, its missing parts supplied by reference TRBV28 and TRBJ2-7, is DVKVTQSSRYLVKRTGEKVFLECVQDMDHENMFWYRQDPGLGLRLIYFSYDVKMKEKGDIPEGYSVSREKKERFSLILESASTNQTSMYLCASSPQTGRKEQYFGPGTRLTVT.

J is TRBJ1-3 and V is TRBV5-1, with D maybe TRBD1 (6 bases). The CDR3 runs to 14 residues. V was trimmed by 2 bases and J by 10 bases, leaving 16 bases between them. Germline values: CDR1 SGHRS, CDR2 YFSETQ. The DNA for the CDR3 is TGCGCCAGCAGCTTTGGGGACACTCAGGATACCATATATTTT. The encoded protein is CASSFGDTQDTIYF.

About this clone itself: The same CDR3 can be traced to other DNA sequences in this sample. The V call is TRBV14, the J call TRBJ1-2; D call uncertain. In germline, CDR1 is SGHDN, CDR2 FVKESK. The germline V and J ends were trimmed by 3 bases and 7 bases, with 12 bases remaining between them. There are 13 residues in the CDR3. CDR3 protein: CASSQAGAGGYTF. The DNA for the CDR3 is TGTGCCAGCAGCCAGGCCGGTGCGGGTGGCTACACCTTC.

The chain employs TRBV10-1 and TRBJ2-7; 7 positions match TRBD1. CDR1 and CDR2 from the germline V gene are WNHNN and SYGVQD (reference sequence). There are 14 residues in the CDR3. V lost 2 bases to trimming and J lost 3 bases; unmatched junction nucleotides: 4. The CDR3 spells CASSEGQAVYEQYF. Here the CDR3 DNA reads TGCGCCAGCAGTGAGGGACAGGCAGTCTACGAGCAGTACTTC.

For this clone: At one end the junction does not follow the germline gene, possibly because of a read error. This chain's CDR3 is CASSLGTGMYEQYF. In nucleotides, the CDR3 is TGTGCTAGCAGCTTAGGGACAGGGATGTACGAGCAGTACTTC. The chain combines TRBV7-7 with TRBJ2-7; 9 nucleotides match TRBD1. This CDR3 has 14 amino acids. Germline assignment: CDR1 SSHAT and CDR2 FNYEAQ (reference sequence).

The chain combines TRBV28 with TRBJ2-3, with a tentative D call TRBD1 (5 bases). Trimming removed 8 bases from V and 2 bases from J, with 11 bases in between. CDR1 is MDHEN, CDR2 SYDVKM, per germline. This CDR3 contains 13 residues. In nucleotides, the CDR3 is TGTGCCAGCGGGGCGGATCTCACAGATACGCAGTATTTT. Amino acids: CASGADLTDTQYF.